This T cell receptor (beta chain) was identified in a study of blood T cell repertoires in COVID-19. On the study more broadly: Both acute and convalescent COVID-19 samples were obtained from the United States, Italy and Spain. PBMCs, B-cell-depleted T cells, or T cells provided the cDNA or gDNA that made up the material.

With V trimmed by 5 bases and J by 1 base, 14 bases remained unmatched. The CDR3 is made up of 18 amino acids. Germline assignment: CDR1 MDHEN and CDR2 SYDVKM. Authors' processing steps: The assay estimated nucleated cells by amplifying reference gene primers. The table came from immunoSEQ multiplex PCR; TCRdb's copy has only in-frame clones and leaves some out. The V and J calls and the clone size are those of that table, but D and trimming were determined from the DNA. The data hold over 200,000 clones, with 75% to 90% observed a single time. The chain is built from TRBV28 and TRBJ1-1, with 9 bases lining up with TRBD1. The source of this sequence is a human donor in a cohort sampled during active COVID-19. The source material was peripheral blood. The CDR3 coding sequence is TGTGCCAGCAGTCCCCGAACCGACAGGGGGACGTGGAACACTGAAGCTTTCTTT. This encodes CASSPRTDRGTWNTEAFF.